Listed here are 12 T cell receptor beta chains from one sample, sequenced in a study of control samples from healthy donors and cancer patients. Assay used: immunoSEQ multiplex PCR; TCRdb lists only in-frame clones, some missing. There are roughly 130,000 clones in the sample; approximately 94% occur only once, and roughly 4% lies in the top ten. Sequenced sample: blood. Source of these receptors: a man aged 25 to 40 in good health.

The chain has TRBV5-1 and TRBJ2-3, with TRBD2 matching 14 bases. CDR3 size: 16 residues. Germline assignment: CDR1 SGHRS and CDR2 YFSETQ. The junction had 6 bases not matched to a gene; V was cut back by 4 bases and J by 5 bases. CDR3 nucleotide sequence: TGCGCCAGCAGCCCGGGGACTAGCGGGGGTGGAGATACGCAGTATTTT. Translating gives CASSPGTSGGGDTQYF.

V gene TRBV5-5 combines with J gene TRBJ1-1; 11 bases map to TRBD1. With 2 bases clipped from V and 4 bases from J, the junction kept 1 base outside the gene matches. Germline CDR1 is SGHKS and CDR2 is YYEKEE (reference sequence). The CDR3 length is 14 residues. CDR3 nucleotides: TGTGCCAGCAGCTTTGGGACAGGGGGCACTGAAGCTTTCTTT. This encodes CASSFGTGGTEAFF.

J is TRBJ1-5 and V is TRBV6-2 or TRBV6-3, with a possible D match to TRBD1 (6 bases). There are 16 residues in the CDR3. The germline CDR1 and CDR2 sequences are MNHEY and SVGEGT. The V gene lost 0 bases and the J gene lost 2 bases, with 11 bases spanning the gap. The CDR3 sequence is CASSYSLTGRNQPQHF. In DNA, the CDR3 is TGTGCCAGCAGTTACTCCCTAACAGGGCGCAATCAGCCCCAGCATTTT.

This clone was detected only once. This chain uses TRBV9 with TRBJ2-1, with 9 bases fitting TRBD1. The CDR3 extends over 14 amino acids. Germline V gives CDR1 SGDLS, CDR2 YYNGEE. Trimming took 3 bases from V and 8 from J; bases not matched to a gene: 6. CDR3 loop: CASSASTGGHEQFF. CDR3 nucleotide sequence: TGTGCCAGCAGCGCCTCAACAGGGGGCCATGAGCAGTTCTTC.

V usage is TRBV6-4 and J usage is TRBJ2-2; tentatively, D is TRBD1 or TRBD2 (7 bases each). Looked up from germline, CDR1 is MRHNA and CDR2 is SNTAGT. V was pared by 8 bases and J by 6 bases, with 22 bases between. This CDR3 has 16 residues. The CDR3 DNA reads TGTGCCAGCTCCCCAGGGGGGGACTTGAATGCCGGGGAGCTGTTTTTT. Its translation: CASSPGGDLNAGELFF.

The chain links TRBV30 to TRBJ2-1, with 10 bases lining up with TRBD2. Germline loops: CDR1 GTSNPN, CDR2 SVGIG (reference sequence). The V and J ends lost 8 bases and 7 bases, in that order; junction bases with no gene match: 11. This CDR3 spans 14 amino acids. CDR3 protein: CAEGPSGGWNEQFF. The DNA of the CDR3 is TGTGCCGAGGGTCCTAGCGGGGGCTGGAATGAGCAGTTCTTC.

This clone was observed once. V is TRBV7-9 and J is TRBJ2-3; D gene ambiguous. The CDR3 is 12 amino acids. Germline V gene lookup returns CDR1 SEHNR and CDR2 FQNEAQ (reference sequence). V was cut by 6 bases and J by 5 bases, with 9 bases left in between. The CDR3 nucleotides read TGTGCCAGCAGGAGTCTGGAAGATACGCAGTATTTT. Amino acids: CASRSLEDTQYF.

This clone was counted a single time. This chain joins TRBV7-3 and TRBJ2-3; D gene ambiguous. Trimming left V 3 bases short and J 1 base short, with 8 bases between. Germline V gene sequence: CDR1 SGHTA, CDR2 FQGTGA. The CDR3 contains 14 residues. CDR3 DNA: TGTGCCAGCAGCTTCATCGGACGCACAGATACGCAGTATTTT. Translated: CASSFIGRTDTQYF.

The CDR3, as DNA: TGTGCCAGTAGTACTTGGCTGGGCAATCAGCCCCAGCATTTT. Translation gives CASSTWLGNQPQHF. The rearrangement links TRBV19 to TRBJ1-5; D is uncertain. CDR3 size: 14 residues. Trimming left V 4 bases short and J 2 bases short, with 9 bases between. Germline CDR1 reads LNHDA; CDR2 reads SQIVND (reference sequence).

The chain uses TRBV4-1 and TRBJ2-7; possibly TRBD1 for D (5 bases). Trimming stripped 0 bases from V and 3 bases from J, with 15 bases between. Germline lookup yields CDR1 MGHRA and CDR2 YSYEKL. The CDR3 extends over 16 amino acids. CDR3 residues: CASSQEWGASIYEQYF. Written as DNA, the CDR3 is TGCGCCAGCAGCCAAGAGTGGGGCGCGTCGATCTACGAGCAGTACTTC.

This clone was counted once. J is TRBJ1-5 and V is TRBV5-8; a possible D gene is TRBD1 (5 bases). From germline, CDR1 is SGHTS and CDR2 YDEGEE. The CDR3 totals 14 residues. V was trimmed by 0 bases and J by 2 bases, leaving 6 bases between them. The DNA of the CDR3 is TGTGCCAGCAGCTTGGGGGACGGCAATCAGCCCCAGCATTTT. Residues: CASSLGDGNQPQHF. Based on the CDR3 plus reference TRBV5-8 and TRBJ1-5, the full variable domain is EAGVTQSPTHLIKTRGQQATLRCSPISGHTSVYWYQQALGLGLQFLLWYDEGEERNRGNFPPRFSGRQFPNYSSELNVNALELEDSALYLCASSLGDGNQPQHFGDGTRLSIL.

The V gene is TRBV10-1, the J gene TRBJ1-1; TRBD1 aligns across 8 bases. V lost 2 bases, J lost 4 bases, and 6 bases stayed unmatched. The CDR3 is made up of 15 amino acids. The germline V gene encodes CDR1 WNHNN and CDR2 SYGVQD (reference sequence). This chain's CDR3 is CASSETGGIGTEAFF. The CDR3 nucleotides read TGCGCCAGCAGTGAGACAGGGGGAATAGGCACTGAAGCTTTCTTT.